These 26 T cell receptor beta chains were sequenced from one sample in a study of OX40 agonist ivuxolimab in advanced cancers. Assay: immunoSEQ multiplex PCR; the TCRdb copy retains only in-frame clones and omits some. The repertoire consists of more than 65,000 clones, with 84% occurring once and the leading ten covering 0.9% to 1.4%. The starting material was CD4+ or CD8+ T cells sorted from blood, obtained in a trial of the OX40 agonist ivuxolimab. The source of these receptors is an adult with an advanced solid tumor such as melanoma, head and neck, liver or kidney cancer.

This chain joins TRBV18 and TRBJ1-1, with D perhaps TRBD1 (5 bases). The V end lost 0 bases, the J end lost 6 bases, and 14 bases lay between the germline ends. CDR3 size: 15 residues. Per germline, CDR1 KGHSH and CDR2 LQKENI. The CDR3 bases are TGTGCCAGCTCACCACCTTCCCAGGGAGACCCTGAAGCTTTCTTT. This encodes CASSPPSQGDPEAFF.

The J gene is TRBJ2-3, the V gene TRBV10-2; 12 positions agree with TRBD2. Germline trimming cut 7 bases from V and 4 bases from J; bases unmatched to any gene: 6. Germline V lookup: CDR1 WSHSY, CDR2 SAAADI. This CDR3 spans 15 amino acids. The CDR3 coding sequence is TGCGCCAGCAAACCTAGCGGGGGGGCCCCAGATACGCAGTATTTT. This encodes CASKPSGGAPDTQYF.

The table lists this clone with a few counts. V and J are TRBV11-2 and TRBJ1-6, with D perhaps matching TRBD1 (5 bases). This CDR3 comprises 16 residues. Trimming stripped 1 base from V and 9 bases from J, with 16 bases between. From germline, CDR1 is SGHAT and CDR2 FQNNGV. Here the CDR3 DNA reads TGTGCCAGCAGCTTAGTCAGGGTGAATGGCGGTTCACCCCTCCACTTT. Its protein product is CASSLVRVNGGSPLHF.

A few counts support this clone. The genes are TRBV7-2 and TRBJ1-1; D possibly corresponds to TRBD1 (6 bases). The germline V gene has CDR1 SGHTA and CDR2 FQGNSA. The V end was cut by 4 bases, the J end by 7 bases, with 10 bases between. The CDR3 has 12 residues. The CDR3 DNA follows: TGTGCCAGCAGCTGGGGGGCCCTTGAAGCTTTCTTT. It yields the protein CASSWGALEAFF.

The J gene is TRBJ1-1, the V gene TRBV4-1; D possibly corresponds to TRBD1 (5 bases). Between the trimmed V and J ends, which lost 1 base and 4 bases, there was a span of 10 bases. Germline CDR1 and CDR2: MGHRA and YSYEKL. The CDR3 consists of 14 residues. The CDR3 sequence is CASSQARGGTEAFF. For the CDR3, the DNA is TGCGCCAGCAGCCAAGCACGGGGGGGCACTGAAGCTTTCTTT.

The CDR3 nucleotides read TGTGCCAGCAGCTTGGTCCCCCTGAACGGGGACTACGAGCAGTACTTC. Translation gives CASSLVPLNGDYEQYF. The chain links TRBV5-5 to TRBJ2-7; weak D call: TRBD2 (5 bases). Trimming shortened V by 0 bases and J by 3 bases, and 16 bases separated the two germline ends. CDR3 length equals 16 residues. Germline V gives CDR1 SGHKS, CDR2 YYEKEE (reference sequence). Combining the CDR3 with reference TRBV5-5 and TRBJ2-7 gives the whole variable domain DAGVTQSPTHLIKTRGQQVTLRCSPISGHKSVSWYQQVLGQGPQFIFQYYEKEERGRGNFPDRFSARQFPNYSSELNVNALLLGDSALYLCASSLVPLNGDYEQYFGPGTRLTVT.

This chain connects TRBV29-1 to TRBJ2-5; maybe TRBD1 (6 bases). CDR1 SQVTM and CDR2 ANQGSEA come from the germline V gene. The CDR3 is 13 residues long. The V and J ends lost 6 bases and 0 bases respectively, with 11 bases between them. CDR3 in DNA: TGCAGCGTCCGCAGGACAGACCAAGAGACCCAGTACTTC. This gives the protein CSVRRTDQETQYF. Variable domain in full (rest from reference TRBV29-1 and TRBJ2-5): SAVISQKPSRDICQRGTSLTIQCQVDSQVTMMFWYRQQPGQSLTLIATANQGSEATYESGFVIDKFPISRPNLTFSTLTVSNMSPEDSSIYLCSVRRTDQETQYFGPGTRLLVL.

The chain combines TRBV19 with TRBJ1-4, with TRBD1 matching over 8 bases. J lost 2 bases, V lost 5 bases, and 1 base had no gene match. CDR3 length equals 14 residues. Germline CDR1 reads LNHDA; CDR2 reads SQIVND (reference sequence). The DNA for the CDR3 is TGTGCCAGTAGTCGGACAGGGACTAATGAAAAACTGTTTTTT. This encodes CASSRTGTNEKLFF.

CDR3 DNA sequence: TGTGCCAGCAGCCAATCCTGGGGACAGCCCAGCACAGATACGCAGTATTTT. Its protein is CASSQSWGQPSTDTQYF. The chain joins TRBV11-3 to TRBJ2-3; 7 bases are a match to TRBD1. The V segment lost 5 bases and the J segment 0 bases; nucleotides outside the gene matches: 11. CDR3 size: 17 residues. Germline V gene lookup returns CDR1 SGHNT and CDR2 YENEEA. Variable domain in full (rest from reference TRBV11-3 and TRBJ2-3): EAGVVQSPRYKIIEKKQPVAFWCNPISGHNTLYWYLQNLGQGPELLIRYENEEAVDDSQLPKDRFSAERLKGVDSTLKIQPAELGDSAVYLCASSQSWGQPSTDTQYFGPGTRLTVL.

This clone was detected a few times. The chain employs TRBV6-6 and TRBJ1-1; 11 bases match TRBD1. Germline-derived CDR1 and CDR2 are MNHNY and SVGAGI (reference sequence). V dropped 5 bases and J dropped 4; count of bases not matched to a gene: 6. The CDR3 is made up of 15 amino acids. The CDR3 DNA sequence: TGTGCCAGCAGTCAGGGACAGGGGGGCCGCACTGAAGCTTTCTTT. Its protein product is CASSQGQGGRTEAFF.

CDR3 region: CASSLDLAGTGELFF. DNA for the CDR3: TGCGCCAGCAGCTTGGATCTAGCGGGCACCGGGGAGCTGTTTTTT. V usage is TRBV5-1 and J usage is TRBJ2-2, with 8 positions matching TRBD2. CDR1 is SGHRS, CDR2 YFSETQ, per germline. V lost 0 bases and J lost 4; bases outside the gene matches: 2. This CDR3 comprises 15 residues.

This sequence joins TRBV6-5 and TRBJ1-5, with a weak D call TRBD1 (6 bases). This CDR3 comprises 14 residues. The germline V gene encodes CDR1 MNHEY and CDR2 SVGAGI. The V end lost 7 bases, the J end lost 9 bases, and 19 bases lay between the germline ends. The CDR3 sequence is CASKSGTLLMPQHF. For the CDR3, the DNA is TGTGCCAGCAAATCCGGGACACTCCTTATGCCCCAGCATTTT.

V and J are TRBV7-2 and TRBJ1-5; D is unresolved. The germline V gene encodes CDR1 SGHTA and CDR2 FQGNSA. The CDR3 loop spans 14 amino acids. V gave up 5 bases and J gave up 4 bases, with 12 bases separating them. The CDR3 region is CASSPSGSNQPQHF. CDR3 DNA: TGTGCCAGCAGCCCGTCAGGCAGTAATCAGCCCCAGCATTTT.

This clone was recorded a few times. The chain links TRBV5-1 to TRBJ1-5; the D is unclear. The V gene's germline CDR1 is SGHRS and CDR2 YFSETQ. Trimming pared 1 base from V and 0 bases from J, leaving 11 bases between. CDR3 length: 16 amino acids. Here the CDR3 reads CASSLLPGDSNQPQHF. CDR3 in DNA: TGCGCCAGCAGCTTGCTTCCAGGAGATAGCAATCAGCCCCAGCATTTT.

The rearrangement links TRBV4-3 to TRBJ1-3; D is possibly TRBD1 (6 bases). Germline values: CDR1 LGHNA, CDR2 YSLEER. This CDR3 is 17 amino acids long. V was clipped by 0 bases and J by 2 bases, with 14 bases between them. CDR3 coding DNA: TGCGCCAGCAGCCAAGACAGAGGGGGAGAGACTGGAAACACCATATATTTT. It yields the protein CASSQDRGGETGNTIYF.

This clone was detected a few times. A junction end diverges from the germline sequence, so it may reflect a read error. The gene calls are TRBV6-1 and TRBJ2-7; D remains unclear. This CDR3 region has 12 residues. CDR1 is MNHNS and CDR2 is SASEGT in the germline V gene. The CDR3 region has the DNA TGTGCCAGCAATGAAGGTGCATACGAGCAGTACTTC. Translation: CASNEGAYEQYF.

This clone came up once. The chain links TRBV7-9 to TRBJ2-5; D not certain. The CDR3 is made up of 14 amino acids. Trimming took off 1 base at V and 5 bases at J, with 11 bases between the two ends. Germline lookup yields CDR1 SEHNR and CDR2 FQNEAQ (reference sequence). This CDR3 is CASSLDGVVETQYF. The CDR3, as DNA: TGTGCCAGCAGCTTAGACGGAGTAGTGGAGACCCAGTACTTC.

CDR3 DNA: TGTGCCAGCTCACCGGGTTCAGGGGGTCCGACAGATACGCAGTATTTT. Residues: CASSPGSGGPTDTQYF. The chain joins TRBV18 to TRBJ2-3; 7 bases map to TRBD1. The J segment lost 3 bases and the V segment lost 3 bases, leaving 9 bases of the junction unmatched. CDR1 and CDR2 (germline): KGHSH, LQKENI. The CDR3 loop spans 16 amino acids.

The V gene is TRBV6-5, the J gene TRBJ1-3, with unresolved D. Germline CDR1 and CDR2: MNHEY and SVGAGI. Trimming left V 7 bases short and J 0 bases short, with 13 bases between. The CDR3 runs to 15 residues. The CDR3 spells CASTLTANSGNTIYF. DNA of the CDR3: TGTGCCAGCACCTTAACAGCGAACTCTGGAAACACCATATATTTT.

The rearrangement links TRBV7-2 to TRBJ1-1; the D is unclear. Trimming took off 3 bases at V and 1 base at J, with 12 bases between the two ends. CDR3 length: 15 residues. CDR1 is SGHTA, CDR2 FQGNSA, per germline. The DNA for the CDR3 is TGTGCCAGCAGCTTTAGTAGGGCTACGAACACTGAAGCTTTCTTT. It yields the protein CASSFSRATNTEAFF.

This rearrangement joins TRBV6-1 to TRBJ1-5, with D perhaps matching TRBD1 (6 bases). Germline V gives CDR1 MNHNS, CDR2 SASEGT. This CDR3 has 16 amino acids. The ends were cut back, 3 bases at V and 1 base at J, with 13 bases in the middle. The CDR3 DNA reads TGTGCCAGCAGTGATCACGGGGGCAAGAGCAATCAGCCCCAGCATTTT. Translating it yields CASSDHGGKSNQPQHF.

This clone was seen a handful of times. This chain links TRBV5-1 with TRBJ1-4, with 7 bases aligning to TRBD1. This CDR3 is built from 16 residues. Germline loops: CDR1 SGHRS, CDR2 YFSETQ. The trim removed 0 bases at V and 3 bases at J, leaving 5 bases unmatched. The CDR3 protein is CASSLGQGGPNEKLFF. The DNA for the CDR3 is TGCGCCAGCAGCTTGGGACAGGGAGGACCTAATGAAAAACTGTTTTTT.

This chain joins TRBV7-2 and TRBJ2-1; D tentatively reads TRBD1 or TRBD2 (5 bases each). Trimming shortened V by 2 bases and J by 6 bases, and 8 bases separated the two germline ends. The V gene's germline CDR1 is SGHTA and CDR2 FQGNSA. The CDR3 spans 13 residues. The CDR3 bases are TGTGCCAGCAGCTTATTGAGGGGCAATGAGCAGTTCTTC. It is translated as CASSLLRGNEQFF.

The chain recombines TRBV7-9 with TRBJ1-2, with a possible D match to TRBD1 (6 bases). The CDR3 runs 16 residues. Germline CDR1 and CDR2: SEHNR and FQNEAQ (reference sequence). Deletions cut 4 bases from V and 5 bases from J, with 20 bases between. CDR3 amino acids: CASSSSLRTGHYGYTF. In DNA, the CDR3 is TGTGCCAGCAGCTCTAGTCTGCGAACGGGACATTATGGCTACACCTTC.

In its sample, this clone was seen once. The gene calls are TRBV21-1 and TRBJ2-5. TRBV21-1 constitutes a pseudogene. The CDR3 runs 15 residues. Here the CDR3 DNA reads TGTGCCACCTTCCTTGGTGGGGGGCACCAAGAGACCCAGTACTTC. It yields the protein CATFLGGGHQETQYF.

The J gene is TRBJ1-1, the V gene TRBV19, with a possible D match to TRBD1 (6 bases). The V end was cut by 9 bases, the J end by 1 base, with 12 bases between. This CDR3 is 13 amino acids long. CDR1 is LNHDA and CDR2 is SQIVND in the germline V gene (reference sequence). The CDR3 DNA reads as TGTGCCAGCAGGCGGGGGGCGAACACTGAAGCTTTCTTT. Its translation is CASRRGANTEAFF.